This record concerns one T cell receptor (beta chain) sequence. The record originates from a study of ipilimumab plus nivolumab after autologous stem cell transplantation. On the study more broadly: A median of about eight nivolumab and 5 ipilimumab doses were given. DLBCL patients had primary refractory or relapsed disease.

After removal of 6 bases from V and 0 bases from J, the junction contained 3 bases not matched to a gene. There are 15 residues in the CDR3. Germline assignment: CDR1 SNHLY and CDR2 FYNNEI. TCRdb keeps only in-frame clones here, not all; method: immunoSEQ multiplex PCR. Found here are over 75,000 clones, approximately 86% of them singletons; the top ten hold about 2.2%. The input for sequencing was PBMCs, taken in a trial of ipilimumab plus nivolumab as post-transplant consolidation. This chain links TRBV2 with TRBJ2-2; 8 bases are shared with TRBD2. This receptor was taken from a male donor with diffuse large B-cell lymphoma. CDR3 region: CASREGLANTGELFF. The CDR3 nucleotides read TGTGCCAGCAGGGAGGGACTAGCGAACACCGGGGAGCTGTTTTTT.